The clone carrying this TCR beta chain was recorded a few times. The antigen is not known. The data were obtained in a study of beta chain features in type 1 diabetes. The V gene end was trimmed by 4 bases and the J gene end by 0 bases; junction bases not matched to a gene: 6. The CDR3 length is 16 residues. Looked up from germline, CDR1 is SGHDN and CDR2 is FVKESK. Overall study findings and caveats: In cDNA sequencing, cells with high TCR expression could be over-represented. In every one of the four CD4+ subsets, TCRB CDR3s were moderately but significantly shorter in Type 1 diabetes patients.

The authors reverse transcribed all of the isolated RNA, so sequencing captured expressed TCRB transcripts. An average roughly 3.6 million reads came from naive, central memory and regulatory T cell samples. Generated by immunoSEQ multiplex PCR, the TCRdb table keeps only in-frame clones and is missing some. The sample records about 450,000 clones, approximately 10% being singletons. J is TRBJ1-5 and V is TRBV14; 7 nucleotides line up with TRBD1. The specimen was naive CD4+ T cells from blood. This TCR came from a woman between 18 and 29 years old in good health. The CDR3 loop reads CASSLPTGRSNQPQHF. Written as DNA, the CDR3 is TGTGCCAGCAGCCTCCCGACAGGGCGTAGCAATCAGCCCCAGCATTTT.